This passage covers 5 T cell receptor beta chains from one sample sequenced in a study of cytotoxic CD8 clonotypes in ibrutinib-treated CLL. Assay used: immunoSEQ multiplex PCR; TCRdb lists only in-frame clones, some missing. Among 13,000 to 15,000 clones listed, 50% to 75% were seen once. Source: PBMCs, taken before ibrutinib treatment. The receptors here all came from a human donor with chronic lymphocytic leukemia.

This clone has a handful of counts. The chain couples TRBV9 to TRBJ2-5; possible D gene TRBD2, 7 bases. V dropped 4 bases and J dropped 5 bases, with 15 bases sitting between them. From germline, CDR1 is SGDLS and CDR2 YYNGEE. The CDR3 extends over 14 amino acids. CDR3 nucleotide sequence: TGTGCCAGCAGCTTCACGGGGGGCCCGGAGACCCAGTACTTC. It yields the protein CASSFTGGPETQYF. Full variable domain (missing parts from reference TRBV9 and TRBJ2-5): DSGVTQTPKHLITATGQRVTLRCSPRSGDLSVYWYQQSLDQGLQFLIQYYNGEERAKGNILERFSAQQFPDLHSELNLSSLELGDSALYFCASSFTGGPETQYFGPGTRLLVL.

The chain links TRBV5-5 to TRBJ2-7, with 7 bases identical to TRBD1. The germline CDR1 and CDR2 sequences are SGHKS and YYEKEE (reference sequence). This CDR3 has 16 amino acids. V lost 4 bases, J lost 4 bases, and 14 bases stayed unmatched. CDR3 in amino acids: CASSPGTASQIYEQYF. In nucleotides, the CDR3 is TGTGCCAGCAGCCCGGGGACAGCCTCTCAAATTTACGAGCAGTACTTC. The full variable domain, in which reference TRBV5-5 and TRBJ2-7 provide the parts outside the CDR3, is DAGVTQSPTHLIKTRGQQVTLRCSPISGHKSVSWYQQVLGQGPQFIFQYYEKEERGRGNFPDRFSARQFPNYSSELNVNALLLGDSALYLCASSPGTASQIYEQYFGPGTRLTVT.

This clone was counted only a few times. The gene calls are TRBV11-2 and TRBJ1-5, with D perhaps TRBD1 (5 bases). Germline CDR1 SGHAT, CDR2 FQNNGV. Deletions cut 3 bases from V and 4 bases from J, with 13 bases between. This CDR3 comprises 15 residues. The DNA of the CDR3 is TGTGCCAGCAGCTTGGATGGCGGGGGAAATCAGCCCCAGCATTTT. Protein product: CASSLDGGGNQPQHF.

CDR3 residues: CASSPPTGGSGANVLTF. The CDR3 nucleotides read TGTGCCAGCAGCCCGCCAACAGGGGGCAGTGGGGCCAACGTCCTGACTTTC. The chain couples TRBV7-9 to TRBJ2-6; TRBD1 matches at 9 bases. Germline-derived CDR1 and CDR2 are SEHNR and FQNEAQ (reference sequence). After removal of 5 bases from V and 3 bases from J, the junction contained 8 bases not matched to a gene. The CDR3 contains 17 residues.

The chain's CDR3 is CASRLQGWGTGELFF. CDR3 in DNA: TGTGCCAGCAGGCTACAGGGTTGGGGCACCGGGGAGCTGTTTTTT. This chain connects TRBV27 to TRBJ2-2; perhaps TRBD1 as D (6 bases). The CDR3 is 15 amino acids. Trimming took off 6 bases at V and 4 bases at J, with 15 bases between the two ends. CDR1 is MNHEY and CDR2 is SMNVEV in the germline V gene (reference sequence).